The 25 T cell receptor beta chains below were found in one sample sequenced in a study of long-term antiretroviral therapy in people with HIV. It was version v3.0 of the immunoSEQ assay that was run at survey level. The data were produced by immunoSEQ multiplex PCR, yet TCRdb's version contains in-frame clones alone and is incomplete. The data contain fewer than 25,000 clones, 95% of them seen just once; the ten biggest clones take up 2% to 2.5%. The material was unsorted PBMCs, obtained less than 5 years after starting antiretroviral therapy. Source of these receptors: a woman aged 45-60 years with HIV.

The chain carries TRBV29-1 and TRBJ1-1, with D perhaps TRBD1 (5 bases). Germline CDR1 is SQVTM and CDR2 is ANQGSEA. V gave up 7 bases and J gave up 8 bases, with 20 bases separating them. The CDR3 loop spans 13 amino acids. The CDR3 DNA reads as TGCAGCGCTGGTGGGGCCTCGGGGAGAGAAGCTTTCTTT. Protein product: CSAGGASGREAFF.

The rearrangement uses TRBV7-9 and TRBJ1-1, with 7 bases that match TRBD1. J lost 7 bases, V lost 5 bases, and 13 bases had no gene match. Germline loops: CDR1 SEHNR, CDR2 FQNEAQ (reference sequence). The CDR3 contains 15 residues. CDR3 amino acids: CASSKGTVEYDEAFF. DNA for the CDR3: TGTGCCAGCAGCAAAGGGACAGTGGAGTATGATGAAGCTTTCTTT. Looking up the rest from reference TRBV7-9 and TRBJ1-1 gives the full variable domain: DTGVSQNPRHKITKRGQNVTFRCDPISEHNRLYWYRQTLGQGPEFLTYFQNEAQLEKSRLLSDRFSAERPKGSFSTLEIQRTEQGDSAMYLCASSKGTVEYDEAFFGQGTRLTVV.

This rearrangement joins TRBV10-3 to TRBJ2-7; TRBD2 might be the D (5 bases). The CDR3 totals 14 residues. V was trimmed by 4 bases and J by 5 bases, leaving 15 bases between them. Germline V lookup: CDR1 ENHRY, CDR2 SYGVKD. The CDR3 spells CAISAGLELHEQYF. In DNA form, the CDR3 reads TGTGCCATCAGTGCAGGACTTGAATTGCACGAGCAGTACTTC.

This chain links TRBV11-2 with TRBJ2-5; D unresolved. Germline V gene data show CDR1 as SGHAT and CDR2 as FQNNGV. V lost 8 bases, J lost 2 bases, and 12 bases lay in between. This CDR3 region has 13 residues. The CDR3 sequence is CASANDIQETQYF. The CDR3 region has the DNA TGTGCCAGCGCCAATGATATACAAGAGACCCAGTACTTC.

This clone has only a few counts. The chain recombines TRBV11-3 with TRBJ2-2; D gene ambiguous. V lost 5 bases and J 2 bases, leaving 6 bases between the germline ends. This CDR3 is built from 13 residues. Germline CDR1 SGHNT, CDR2 YENEEA. CDR3 loop: CASSPLNTGELFF. CDR3 DNA sequence: TGTGCCAGCAGCCCACTAAACACCGGGGAGCTGTTTTTT.

CDR3 amino acids: CASSYNRDSENYGYTF. CDR3 in DNA: TGTGCCAGCAGTTACAACCGGGACAGCGAAAACTATGGCTACACCTTC. The V gene is TRBV6-5, the J gene TRBJ1-2, with 7 bases matching TRBD1. The ends lost 2 bases at V and 2 bases at J; junction bases unmatched: 8. Germline loops: CDR1 MNHEY, CDR2 SVGAGI. The CDR3 spans 16 residues.

Of note for this clone: One junction end disagrees with the germline gene, perhaps due to a read error. The chain employs TRBV18 and TRBJ2-1, with 7 bases identical to TRBD2. Germline-derived CDR1 and CDR2 are KGHSH and LQKENI. The CDR3 consists of 14 residues. The DNA for the CDR3 is TGTGCCAGCGCACCCGACCGGGGGGTCAATGAGCAGTTCTTC. Amino acid sequence: CASAPDRGVNEQFF.

The chain is built from TRBV11-2 and TRBJ2-1; 8 positions agree with TRBD2. V gave up 1 base and J gave up 9 bases; unmatched junction bases: 8. This CDR3 comprises 15 residues. Germline CDR1 reads SGHAT; CDR2 reads FQNNGV. DNA for the CDR3: TGTGCCAGCAGCTTAGCGGGAGGGCCTGAGATTGAGCAGTTCTTC. It is translated as CASSLAGGPEIEQFF. Based on the CDR3 plus reference TRBV11-2 and TRBJ2-1, the full variable domain is EAGVAQSPRYKIIEKRQSVAFWCNPISGHATLYWYQQILGQGPKLLIQFQNNGVVDDSQLPKDRFSAERLKGVDSTLKIQPAKLEDSAVYLCASSLAGGPEIEQFFGPGTRLTVL.

V and J are TRBV19 and TRBJ2-1; no definite D call. Germline CDR1 is LNHDA and CDR2 is SQIVND (reference sequence). The length of the CDR3 is 15 residues. Trimming left V 3 bases short and J 5 bases short, with 14 bases between. The CDR3 region is CASSISSSTNNEQFF. CDR3 coding DNA: TGTGCCAGTAGTATTTCTTCCTCCACGAACAATGAGCAGTTCTTC.

The CDR3 DNA reads TGTGCCAGCAGCTTATTTAGGGCGCAAGAGACCCAGTACTTC. Its protein is CASSLFRAQETQYF. The chain carries TRBV5-6 and TRBJ2-5, with D hard to call. Germline values: CDR1 SGHDT, CDR2 YYEEEE. The V and J ends lost 2 bases and 2 bases respectively, with 10 bases between them. The CDR3 covers 14 residues.

V gene TRBV9 combines with J gene TRBJ2-5; D is possibly TRBD1 (6 bases). V was cut by 0 bases and J by 2 bases, with 14 bases left in between. The germline CDR1 and CDR2 sequences are SGDLS and YYNGEE. The CDR3 has 16 amino acids. This CDR3 reads CASSVAGLGGQETQYF. CDR3 nucleotide sequence: TGTGCCAGCAGCGTAGCTGGTTTAGGGGGACAAGAGACCCAGTACTTC.

The V gene is TRBV27, the J gene TRBJ2-1; 8 bases line up with TRBD2. After removal of 4 bases from V and 4 bases from J, the junction contained 15 bases not matched to a gene. Germline V lookup: CDR1 MNHEY, CDR2 SMNVEV (reference sequence). This CDR3 has 18 amino acids. CDR3 coding DNA: TGTGCCAGCAGTTCACCTTCTGGGCGGGAGGCCGGGTACAATGAGCAGTTCTTC. It codes for CASSSPSGREAGYNEQFF.

CDR3: CSVEDGGLAGGQDTQYF. The CDR3 nucleotides read TGCAGCGTTGAAGATGGAGGACTAGCGGGAGGGCAGGATACGCAGTATTTT. V gene TRBV29-1 combines with J gene TRBJ2-3, with 15 nucleotides matching TRBD2. This CDR3 spans 17 amino acids. The junction had 7 bases not matched to a gene; V was cut back by 0 bases and J by 6 bases. Germline V lookup: CDR1 SQVTM, CDR2 ANQGSEA.

The CDR3 DNA sequence: TGTGCCAGCAGTACCTCCTACAATGAGCAGTTCTTC. The encoded protein is CASSTSYNEQFF. The V call is TRBV9, the J call TRBJ2-1; D unclear. This CDR3 is built from 12 residues. The germline V and J ends were trimmed by 5 bases and 0 bases, with 3 bases remaining between them. Per the germline V gene, CDR1 is SGDLS and CDR2 is YYNGEE.

This clone showed up just a few times. The sample holds other DNA sequences that translate to the same CDR3. In DNA, the CDR3 is TGTGCCAGCAGTTACTCCCTAGCGGAATACGAGCAGTACTTC. Its protein product is CASSYSLAEYEQYF. The chain joins TRBV6-5 to TRBJ2-7; 7 bases agree with TRBD2. V was pared by 0 bases and J by 4 bases, with 3 bases of the junction left unmatched. CDR3 size: 14 residues. From germline, CDR1 is MNHEY and CDR2 SVGAGI.

This chain connects TRBV6-6 to TRBJ2-1; 11 bases agree with TRBD2. The CDR3 spans 16 residues. Germline loops: CDR1 MNHNY, CDR2 SVGAGI (reference sequence). V shed 4 bases and J 5 bases; nucleotides not matched to a gene: 7. The CDR3 loop reads CASSLRTSGYNNEQFF. CDR3 sequence (DNA): TGTGCCAGCAGTTTGCGGACTAGCGGGTACAACAATGAGCAGTTCTTC.

The chain joins TRBV4-1 to TRBJ2-2, with D possibly TRBD1 on 6 matching bases. Per the germline V gene, CDR1 is MGHRA and CDR2 is YSYEKL. The CDR3 contains 18 residues. Deletions cut 5 bases from V and 0 bases from J, with 19 bases between. The CDR3 is CASSIRQVTPANTGELFF. In nucleotides, the CDR3 is TGCGCCAGCAGCATAAGACAGGTAACCCCGGCGAACACCGGGGAGCTGTTTTTT.

The V call is TRBV9, the J call TRBJ2-1; D gene unclear. CDR1 and CDR2 (germline): SGDLS, YYNGEE. This CDR3 has 14 residues. V was shortened by 0 bases and J by 5 bases, with 9 bases between the two germline ends. This CDR3 reads CASSVGPGNNEQFF. The DNA for the CDR3 is TGTGCCAGCAGCGTAGGTCCTGGGAACAATGAGCAGTTCTTC.

The V call is TRBV6-1, the J call TRBJ2-5; no clear D. Germline V gene data show CDR1 as MNHNS and CDR2 as SASEGT. The CDR3 runs to 13 residues. With 7 bases removed from V and 1 base from J, the gap between germline ends came to 10 bases. CDR3 sequence: CASTRDPQETQYF. CDR3 in DNA: TGTGCCAGCACCCGAGACCCCCAAGAGACCCAGTACTTC.

The V gene is TRBV4-1, the J gene TRBJ1-4; D unresolved. The germline V gene has CDR1 MGHRA and CDR2 YSYEKL. V gave up 2 bases and J gave up 8 bases, with 18 bases separating them. The CDR3 has 16 residues. CDR3 sequence reads: CASSQPRHSSGEKLFF. CDR3 sequence (DNA): TGCGCCAGCAGCCAACCGCGCCACTCCTCGGGGGAAAAACTGTTTTTT.

This clone was observed once. The junction shows a germline mismatch at one end, possibly a read error. The rearrangement joins TRBV28 to TRBJ2-2, with D maybe TRBD1 (6 bases). The CDR3 runs to 15 residues. CDR1 and CDR2 (germline): MDHEN, SYDVKM. The CDR3 bases are TGTGCCAGCGGTTTAGGGGGAGCAAACACCGGGGAGCTGTTTTTT. It encodes CASGLGGANTGELFF.

The chain couples TRBV30 to TRBJ2-1; D perhaps matches TRBD2 (5 bases). CDR3 size: 12 residues. Trimming left V 1 base short and J 9 bases short, with 10 bases between. CDR1 GTSNPN and CDR2 SVGIG come from the germline V gene (reference sequence). The CDR3 spells CAWSENRGEQFF. The CDR3, as DNA: TGTGCCTGGAGTGAGAATCGGGGTGAGCAGTTCTTC.

The chain is built from TRBV7-9 and TRBJ2-7; 7 nucleotides agree with TRBD1. V lost 3 bases to trimming and J lost 3 bases; unmatched junction nucleotides: 2. The germline gives CDR1 SEHNR, CDR2 FQNEAQ (reference sequence). The CDR3 is 13 residues long. This chain's CDR3 is CASSFRDSYEQYF. CDR3 bases: TGTGCCAGCAGCTTCCGGGACAGCTACGAGCAGTACTTC. The full variable domain, completed using reference TRBV7-9 and TRBJ2-7, is DTGVSQNPRHKITKRGQNVTFRCDPISEHNRLYWYRQTLGQGPEFLTYFQNEAQLEKSRLLSDRFSAERPKGSFSTLEIQRTEQGDSAMYLCASSFRDSYEQYFGPGTRLTVT.

CDR3 region: CASSFRTSGHPFSYEQYF. In nucleotides, the CDR3 is TGTGCCAGCAGCTTTCGGACTAGCGGACACCCATTCTCCTACGAGCAGTACTTC. The chain carries TRBV5-4 and TRBJ2-7, with 10 bases identical to TRBD2. The germline gives CDR1 SGHNT, CDR2 YYREEE (reference sequence). CDR3 size: 18 residues. Germline trimming cut 2 bases from V and 0 bases from J; bases unmatched to any gene: 11.

The chain is built from TRBV25-1 and TRBJ2-5, with TRBD1 matching over 7 bases. The CDR3 is 11 residues long. After removal of 8 bases from V and 7 bases from J, the junction contained 4 bases not matched to a gene. Germline lookup yields CDR1 MGHDK and CDR2 SYGVNS. The CDR3 here is CASRAGGTQYF. CDR3 bases: TGTGCCAGCCGTGCAGGGGGGACCCAGTACTTC.